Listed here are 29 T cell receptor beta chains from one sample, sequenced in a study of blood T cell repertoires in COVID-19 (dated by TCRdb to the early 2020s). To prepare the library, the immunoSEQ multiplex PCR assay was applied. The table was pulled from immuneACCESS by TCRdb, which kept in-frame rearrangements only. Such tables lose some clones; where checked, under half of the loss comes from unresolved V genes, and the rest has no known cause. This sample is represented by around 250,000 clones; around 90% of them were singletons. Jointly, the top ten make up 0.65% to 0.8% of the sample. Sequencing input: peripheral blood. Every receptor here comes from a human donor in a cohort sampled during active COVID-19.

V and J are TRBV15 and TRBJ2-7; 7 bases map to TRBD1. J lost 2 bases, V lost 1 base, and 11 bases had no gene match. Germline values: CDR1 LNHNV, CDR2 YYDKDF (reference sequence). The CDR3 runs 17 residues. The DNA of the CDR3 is TGTGCCACCAGCAGAGTGCCCCCAGGGGGAACGGCCTACGAGCAGTACTTC. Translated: CATSRVPPGGTAYEQYF.

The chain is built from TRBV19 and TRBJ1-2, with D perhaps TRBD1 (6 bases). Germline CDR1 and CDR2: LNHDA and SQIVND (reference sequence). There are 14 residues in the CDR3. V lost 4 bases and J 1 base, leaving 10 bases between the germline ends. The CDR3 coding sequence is TGTGCCAGTAGTACCGAGACAGGTAACTATGGCTACACCTTC. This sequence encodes CASSTETGNYGYTF.

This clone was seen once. This chain's CDR3 is CASSQAFRDGVPYEQYF. The CDR3 coding sequence is TGCGCCAGCAGCCAAGCCTTTCGTGACGGGGTGCCCTACGAGCAGTACTTC. The chain employs TRBV4-1 and TRBJ2-7; D might be TRBD2 (5 bases). The V gene lost 1 base and the J gene lost 2 bases, with 18 bases spanning the gap. CDR3 length: 17 residues. CDR1 is MGHRA and CDR2 is YSYEKL in the germline V gene.

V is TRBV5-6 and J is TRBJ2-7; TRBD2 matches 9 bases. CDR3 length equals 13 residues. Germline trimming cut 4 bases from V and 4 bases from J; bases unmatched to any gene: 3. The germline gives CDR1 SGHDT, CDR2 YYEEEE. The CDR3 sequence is CASSTGLAYEQYF. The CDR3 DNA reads TGTGCCAGCAGCACGGGACTAGCTTACGAGCAGTACTTC.

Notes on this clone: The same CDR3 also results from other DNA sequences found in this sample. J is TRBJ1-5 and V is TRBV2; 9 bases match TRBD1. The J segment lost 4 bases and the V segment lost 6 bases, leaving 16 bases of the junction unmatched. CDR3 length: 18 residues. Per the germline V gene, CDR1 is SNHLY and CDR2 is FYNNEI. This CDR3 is CASRGRSNLDRGNQPQHF. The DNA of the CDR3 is TGTGCCAGCAGGGGTCGGTCCAACCTGGACAGGGGAAATCAGCCCCAGCATTTT.

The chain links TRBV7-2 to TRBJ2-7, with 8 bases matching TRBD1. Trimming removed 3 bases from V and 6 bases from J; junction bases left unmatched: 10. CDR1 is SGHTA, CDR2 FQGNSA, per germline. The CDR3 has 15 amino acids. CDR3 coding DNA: TGTGCCAGCAGCTTTGCTGGGACAGGTTCGCGCGAGCAGTACTTC. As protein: CASSFAGTGSREQYF.

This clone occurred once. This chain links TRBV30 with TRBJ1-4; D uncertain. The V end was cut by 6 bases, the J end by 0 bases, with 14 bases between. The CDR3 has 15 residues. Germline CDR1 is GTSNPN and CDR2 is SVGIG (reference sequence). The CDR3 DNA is TGTGCCTGTCCCTTGGCATTTGCAACTAATGAAAAACTGTTTTTT. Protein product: CACPLAFATNEKLFF. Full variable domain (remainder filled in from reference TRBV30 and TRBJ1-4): SQTIHQWPATLVQPVGSPLSLECTVEGTSNPNLYWYRQAAGRGLQLLFYSVGIGQISSEVPQNLSASRPQDRQFILSSKKLLLSDSGFYLCACPLAFATNEKLFFGSGTQLSVL.

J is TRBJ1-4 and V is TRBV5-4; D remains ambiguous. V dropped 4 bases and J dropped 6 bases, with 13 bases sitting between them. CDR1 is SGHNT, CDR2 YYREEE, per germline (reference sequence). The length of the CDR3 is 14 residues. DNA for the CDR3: TGTGCCAGCAGCCCGGCGGCGGGTGATGAAAAACTGTTTTTT. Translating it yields CASSPAAGDEKLFF.

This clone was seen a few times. The CDR3 nucleotides read TGTGCCAGTAAATCCGGGACAGGGGGCATCGGGGCCAACGAGCAGTACTTC. Its translation is CASKSGTGGIGANEQYF. V usage is TRBV19 and J usage is TRBJ2-7, with 12 bases matching TRBD1. Germline V gives CDR1 LNHDA, CDR2 SQIVND (reference sequence). CDR3 length: 17 amino acids. Losses at the gene ends were 7 bases for V and 5 bases for J; bases not matched to a gene: 15.

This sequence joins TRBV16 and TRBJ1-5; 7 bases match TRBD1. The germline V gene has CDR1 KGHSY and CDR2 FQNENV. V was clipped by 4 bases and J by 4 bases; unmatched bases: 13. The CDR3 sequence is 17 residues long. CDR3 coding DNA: TGTGCCAGCAGCCCCAAAACAGGGGCCCACCGTAATCAGCCCCAGCATTTT. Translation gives CASSPKTGAHRNQPQHF.

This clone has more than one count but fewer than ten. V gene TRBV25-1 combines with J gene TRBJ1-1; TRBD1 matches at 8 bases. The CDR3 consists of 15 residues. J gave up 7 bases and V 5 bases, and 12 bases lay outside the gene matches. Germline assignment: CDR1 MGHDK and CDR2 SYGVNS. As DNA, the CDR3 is TGTGCCAGCAGTACCTGGGACAGGCCCCTAGATGAAGCTTTCTTT. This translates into CASSTWDRPLDEAFF.

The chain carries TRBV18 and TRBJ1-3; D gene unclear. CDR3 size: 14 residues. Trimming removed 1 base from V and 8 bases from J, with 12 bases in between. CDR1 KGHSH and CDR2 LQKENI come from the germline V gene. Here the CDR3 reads CASSPRRSRDTIYF. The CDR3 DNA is TGTGCCAGCTCACCACGCCGGAGTAGAGACACCATATATTTT.

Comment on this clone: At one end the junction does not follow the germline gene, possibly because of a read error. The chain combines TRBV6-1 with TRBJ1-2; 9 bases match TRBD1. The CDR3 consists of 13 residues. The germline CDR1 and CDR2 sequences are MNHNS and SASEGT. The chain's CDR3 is CASSELGTGTAFF. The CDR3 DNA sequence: TGTGCCAGCAGTGAACTGGGGACAGGGACAGCTTTCTTC.

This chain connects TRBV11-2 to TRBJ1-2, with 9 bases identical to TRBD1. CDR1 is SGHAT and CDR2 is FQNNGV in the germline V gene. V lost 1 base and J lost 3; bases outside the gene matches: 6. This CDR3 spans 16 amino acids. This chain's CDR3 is CASSLVTGQGYYGYTF. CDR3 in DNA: TGTGCCAGCAGCTTAGTGACCGGACAGGGGTACTATGGCTACACCTTC.

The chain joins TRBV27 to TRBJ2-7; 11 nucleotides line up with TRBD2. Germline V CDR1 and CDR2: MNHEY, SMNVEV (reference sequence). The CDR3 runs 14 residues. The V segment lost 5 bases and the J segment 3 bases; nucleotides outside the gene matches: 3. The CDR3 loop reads CASSPGTSGYEQYF. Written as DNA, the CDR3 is TGTGCCAGCAGTCCAGGGACTAGCGGCTACGAGCAGTACTTC.

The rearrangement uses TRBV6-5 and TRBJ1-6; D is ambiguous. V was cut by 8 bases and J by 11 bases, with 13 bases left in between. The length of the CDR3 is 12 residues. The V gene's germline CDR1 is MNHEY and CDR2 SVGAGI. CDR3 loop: CASRRRDAPLHF. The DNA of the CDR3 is TGTGCCAGCCGGAGGAGGGATGCACCCCTCCACTTT.

The CDR3 region has the DNA TGTGCCAGCAGTGCCCCCGCGGGACGCCTCTCCTACGAGCAGTACTTC. This encodes CASSAPAGRLSYEQYF. This chain connects TRBV6-1 to TRBJ2-7; possible D gene TRBD2, 6 bases. Trimming took off 4 bases at V and 0 bases at J, with 16 bases between the two ends. The CDR3 has 16 amino acids. Germline V lookup: CDR1 MNHNS, CDR2 SASEGT.

The CDR3 reads CASTGGGSFYEQYF. The CDR3 DNA follows: TGTGCCAGTACCGGTGGCGGAAGCTTTTACGAGCAGTACTTC. The genes are TRBV19 and TRBJ2-7; D unresolved. Germline V gene lookup returns CDR1 LNHDA and CDR2 SQIVND (reference sequence). The V end was cut by 7 bases, the J end by 4 bases, with 17 bases between. The CDR3 spans 14 residues. Based on the CDR3 plus reference TRBV19 and TRBJ2-7, the full variable domain is DGGITQSPKYLFRKEGQNVTLSCEQNLNHDAMYWYRQDPGQGLRLIYYSQIVNDFQKGDIAEGYSVSREKKESFPLTVTSAQKNPTAFYLCASTGGGSFYEQYFGPGTRLTVT.

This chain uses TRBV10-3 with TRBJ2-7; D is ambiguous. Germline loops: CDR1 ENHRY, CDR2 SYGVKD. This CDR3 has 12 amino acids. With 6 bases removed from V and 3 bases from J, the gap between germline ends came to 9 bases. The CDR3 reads CAIRRQDYEQYF. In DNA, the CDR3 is TGTGCCATCAGGCGTCAGGACTACGAGCAGTACTTC.

The CDR3 region is CASSLGGGYGYTF. CDR3 DNA: TGTGCCAGCAGTTTAGGAGGGGGCTATGGCTACACCTTC. V is TRBV12-3 or TRBV12-4 and J is TRBJ1-2; D possibly corresponds to TRBD1 (6 bases). The V end lost 1 base, the J end lost 4 bases, and 7 bases lay between the germline ends. The CDR3 is made up of 13 amino acids.

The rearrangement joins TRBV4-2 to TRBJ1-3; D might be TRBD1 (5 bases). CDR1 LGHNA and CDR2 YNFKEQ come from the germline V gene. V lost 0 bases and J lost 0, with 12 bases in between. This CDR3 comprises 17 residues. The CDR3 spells CASSQEAGYASGNTIYF. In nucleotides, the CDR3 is TGTGCCAGCAGCCAAGAAGCAGGGTATGCCTCTGGAAACACCATATATTTT.

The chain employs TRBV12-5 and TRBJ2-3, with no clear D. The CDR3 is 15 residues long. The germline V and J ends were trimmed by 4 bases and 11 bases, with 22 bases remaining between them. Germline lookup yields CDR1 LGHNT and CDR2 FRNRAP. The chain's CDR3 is CASGSPKVIGAGQYF. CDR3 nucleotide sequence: TGTGCTAGTGGTTCCCCCAAAGTAATAGGCGCAGGGCAGTATTTT.

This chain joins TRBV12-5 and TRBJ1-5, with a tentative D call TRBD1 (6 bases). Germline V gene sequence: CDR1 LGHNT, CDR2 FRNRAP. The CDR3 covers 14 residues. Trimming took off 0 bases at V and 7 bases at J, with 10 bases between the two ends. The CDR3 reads CASGLVGQPQPQHF. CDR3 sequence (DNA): TGTGCTAGTGGTTTGGTAGGACAGCCCCAGCCCCAGCATTTT.

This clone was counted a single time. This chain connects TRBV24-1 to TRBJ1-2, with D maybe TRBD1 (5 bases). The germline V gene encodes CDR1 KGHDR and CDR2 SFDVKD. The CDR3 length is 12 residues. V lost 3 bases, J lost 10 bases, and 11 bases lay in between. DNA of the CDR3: TGTGCCACCAGTGATCCCCTGGGGCACTACACCTTC. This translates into CATSDPLGHYTF.

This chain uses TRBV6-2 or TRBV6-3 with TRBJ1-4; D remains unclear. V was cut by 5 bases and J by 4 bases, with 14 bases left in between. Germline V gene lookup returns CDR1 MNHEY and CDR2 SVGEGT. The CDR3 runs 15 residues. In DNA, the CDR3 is TGTGCCAGCAGTGGTAGTTGGAGGAGTAATGAAAAACTGTTTTTT. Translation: CASSGSWRSNEKLFF.

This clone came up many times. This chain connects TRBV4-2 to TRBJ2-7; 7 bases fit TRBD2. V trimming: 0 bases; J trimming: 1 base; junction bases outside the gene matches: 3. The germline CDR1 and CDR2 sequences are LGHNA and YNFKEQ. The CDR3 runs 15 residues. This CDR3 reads CASSQEEGGSYEQYF. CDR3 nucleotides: TGTGCCAGCAGCCAAGAGGAGGGAGGGTCCTACGAGCAGTACTTC.

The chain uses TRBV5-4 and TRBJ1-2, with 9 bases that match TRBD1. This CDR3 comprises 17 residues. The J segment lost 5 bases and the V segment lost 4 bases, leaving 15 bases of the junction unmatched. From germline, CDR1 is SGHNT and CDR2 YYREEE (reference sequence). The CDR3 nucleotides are TGTGCCAGCAGCCGAACAGTAACAGGGGGCGCGACATATGGCTACACCTTC. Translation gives CASSRTVTGGATYGYTF. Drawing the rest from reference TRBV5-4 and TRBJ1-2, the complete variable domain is ETGVTQSPTHLIKTRGQQVTLRCSSQSGHNTVSWYQQALGQGPQFIFQYYREEENGRGNFPPRFSGLQFPNYSSELNVNALELDDSALYLCASSRTVTGGATYGYTFGSGTRLTVV.

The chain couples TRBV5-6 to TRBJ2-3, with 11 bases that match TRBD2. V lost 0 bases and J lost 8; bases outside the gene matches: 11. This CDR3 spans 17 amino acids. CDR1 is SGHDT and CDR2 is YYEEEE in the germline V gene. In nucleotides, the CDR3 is TGTGCCAGCAGCTTGGCCGCCTTAGCGGGGGGGGTCGGTACGCAGTATTTT. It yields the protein CASSLAALAGGVGTQYF.

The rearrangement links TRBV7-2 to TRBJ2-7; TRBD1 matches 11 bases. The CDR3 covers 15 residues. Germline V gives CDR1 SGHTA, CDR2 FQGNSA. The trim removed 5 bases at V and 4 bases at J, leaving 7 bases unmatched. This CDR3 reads CASSTRDRGVYEQYF. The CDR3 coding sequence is TGTGCCAGCAGCACCCGGGACAGGGGGGTTTACGAGCAGTACTTC. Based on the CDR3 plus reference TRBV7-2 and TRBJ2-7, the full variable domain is GAGVSQSPSNKVTEKGKDVELRCDPISGHTALYWYRQSLGQGLEFLIYFQGNSAPDKSGLPSDRFSAERTGGSVSTLTIQRTQQEDSAVYLCASSTRDRGVYEQYFGPGTRLTVT.